A selection of T cell receptor beta chains follows, all from one sample in a study of spatial heterogeneity in lung cancer. TCRdb reanalysed the 5' RACE reads using MiXCR and keeps one entry per CDR3 protein. Among more than 25,000 distinct CDR3 sequences, 5% to 6.5% were seen once, and the ten largest hold around a fifth. The specimen was PBMCs, collected at follow-up. The receptors here all came from a male donor with early-stage non-small cell lung cancer. CDR3s include the opening cysteine and the closing phenylalanine or tryptophan. The D gene is left open where the match is weak. Part of the rows lack a size; the others show once, few, many or a class for expanded clones.

clone size,J gene,D gene,V gene,CDR3 DNA,CDR3 protein
many,TRBJ1-2,.,TRBV27,TGTGCCAGCAGTTCTGGGGTTAACTATGGCTACACCTTC,CASSSGVNYGYTF
many,TRBJ2-5,.,TRBV29-1,TGCAGCGCATGCAGGGCCCCGGTGGCCGGAGAGACCCAGTACTTC,CSACRAPVAGETQYF
many,TRBJ2-5,.,TRBV12-3/TRBV12-4,TGTGCCAGCAGTTTAGCGAGCTATCAAGAGACCCAGTACTTC,CASSLASYQETQYF
few,TRBJ2-5,TRBD2,TRBV7-3,TGTGCCAGCAGCTTAGGTCTAGCGGGAGCTGAGACCCAGTACTTC,CASSLGLAGAETQYF
many,TRBJ1-2,.,TRBV12-3/TRBV12-4,TGTGCCAGCAGCCCGGGGAGGGGGGCGGATGGCTACACCTTC,CASSPGRGADGYTF
many,TRBJ2-1,.,TRBV6-5,TGTGCCAGCAGTCTTACCGGACTCGGGTACAATGAGCAGTTCTTC,CASSLTGLGYNEQFF
.,TRBJ2-1,.,TRBV3-1,TGTGCCAGCAGCCAAGGGAGCACCTACAATGAGCAGTTCTTC,CASSQGSTYNEQFF
.,TRBJ2-7,.,TRBV20-1,TGCAGTGCTAGAGAGGGGAAGAGAAGCTCCTACGAGCAGTACTTC,CSAREGKRSSYEQYF
many,TRBJ1-3,.,TRBV25-1,TGTGCCAGCAGTGACATCCCCCGGTGGGGGGGCGGAAACACCATATATTTT,CASSDIPRWGGGNTIYF
many,TRBJ2-5,.,TRBV18,TGTGCCAGCTCACCTAACCAAGAGACCCAGTACTTC,CASSPNQETQYF
many,TRBJ2-7,TRBD2,TRBV7-6,TGTGCCAGCAGCTTAACTACTAGCGGGGGGTCAACCTACGAGCAGTACTTC,CASSLTTSGGSTYEQYF
.,TRBJ2-1,.,TRBV6-2/TRBV6-3,TGTGCCACCTCGGATGGGCAGGGAAGTCCTGAGCAGTTCTTC,CATSDGQGSPEQFF
many,TRBJ2-1,.,TRBV7-2,TGTGCCAGCAGCCGATACCCAGGGAGGAATGAGCAGTTCTTC,CASSRYPGRNEQFF
few,TRBJ2-1,.,TRBV29-1,TGCAGCGTTAAAAACCCCCTTTCGGGAAACAATGAGCAGTTCTTC,CSVKNPLSGNNEQFF
few,TRBJ2-3,.,TRBV2,TGTGCCAGCGCCCGGGGGCGAACCAGTCGCACAGATACGCAGTATTTT,CASARGRTSRTDTQYF
many,TRBJ1-1,.,TRBV24-1,TGTGCCACCAGTGATCCAGGGAACACTGAAGCTTTCTTT,CATSDPGNTEAFF
.,TRBJ2-2,.,TRBV7-2,TGTGCCAGCAGCCCCAGGCGAGGGGCCGGGGAGCTGTTTTTT,CASSPRRGAGELFF
many,TRBJ2-4,.,TRBV24-1,TGTGCCACCACCGGGGAAAAAATAGCCAAAAACATTCAGTACTTC,CATTGEKIAKNIQYF
.,TRBJ2-4,TRBD1,TRBV7-9,TGTGCCAGCAGCTTACGGGACAGGGGTCGGAACATTCAGTACTTC,CASSLRDRGRNIQYF
many,TRBJ1-6,.,TRBV4-3,TGCGCCAGCAGCCAAGATAACAGTAATTCACCCCTCCACTTT,CASSQDNSNSPLHF
many,TRBJ2-2,.,TRBV5-5,TGTGCCAGCAGCTTGCGAGGGGATGTAAACACCGGGGAGCTGTTTTTT,CASSLRGDVNTGELFF
many,TRBJ1-1,TRBD1,TRBV9,TGTGCCAGCAGCGGACAGGGGGGCGGCACTGAAGCTTTCTTT,CASSGQGGGTEAFF
many,TRBJ2-1,.,TRBV27,TGTGCCAGCAGTTTTGATATGAGGACCGGTGAGCAGTTCTTC,CASSFDMRTGEQFF
many,TRBJ2-3,.,TRBV10-3,TGTGCCATCAGTGACGGGGTGTTGGCAGATACGCAGTATTTT,CAISDGVLADTQYF
many,TRBJ2-1,TRBD1,TRBV6-1,TGTGCCAGCAGTGAACGACAGGGCACTGAGCAGTTCTTC,CASSERQGTEQFF
.,TRBJ2-1,TRBD2,TRBV3-1,TGTGCCAGCAGCCAAGGGCGCCGCGGGAGGACGAAGCAGTTCTTC,CASSQGRRGRTKQFF
.,TRBJ1-2,TRBD1,TRBV3-1,TGTGCCAGCAGCCGGACAGGGAGCCCGGCTGGCTACACCTTC,CASSRTGSPAGYTF
.,TRBJ1-5,TRBD1,TRBV10-3,TGTGCCATCTCTGACAGGGGTGACCAGCCCCAGCATTTT,CAISDRGDQPQHF
few,TRBJ2-3,.,TRBV10-3,TGTGCCATCAGTTCTAAGTCGGGGGCCACAGATACGCAGTATTTT,CAISSKSGATDTQYF
many,TRBJ1-3,.,TRBV4-1,TGCGCCAGCAGCCAACAAGCAAACCCGGGAAACACCATATATTTT,CASSQQANPGNTIYF
many,TRBJ2-1,.,TRBV24-1,TGTGCCACCAGTGATGTGACTACCCTGGCGAATGAGCAGTTCTTC,CATSDVTTLANEQFF
many,TRBJ2-4,TRBD1,TRBV7-6,TGTGCCAGCAGCTTGGGACAGGATATCACGGAATACATTCAGTACTTC,CASSLGQDITEYIQYF
many,TRBJ2-3,.,TRBV6-2/TRBV6-3,TGTGCCAGCAGCTATGGGTCTAGACTCACAGATACGCAGTATTTT,CASSYGSRLTDTQYF
few,TRBJ2-1,TRBD1,TRBV20-1,TGCAGTGCCGGTTGGGACAGGGTAGAGTTTGATGAGCAGTTCTTC,CSAGWDRVEFDEQFF
many,TRBJ1-4,.,TRBV3-1,TGTGCCAGCAGCCAAGACAGGTTAAATGAAAAACTGTTTTTT,CASSQDRLNEKLFF
many,TRBJ2-3,TRBD2,TRBV19,TGTGCCAGTACCCGACTAGCGGGAAAGGACGATACGCAGTATTTT,CASTRLAGKDDTQYF
many,TRBJ1-1,.,TRBV15,TGTGCCACCAGCGGGCAGGAGGACACTGAAGCTTTCTTT,CATSGQEDTEAFF
many,TRBJ1-6,.,TRBV6-5,TGTGCCAGCAGTTCCGGGAGCTCCTATAATTCACCCCTCCACTTT,CASSSGSSYNSPLHF
many,TRBJ2-5,.,TRBV2,TGTGCCAGCAGGCACAGGGTCGGAGGAGAGACCCAGTACTTC,CASRHRVGGETQYF
many,TRBJ1-1,.,TRBV7-3,TGTGCCAGCAGCTCTCAAATATACACTGAAGCTTTCTTT,CASSSQIYTEAFF
.,TRBJ1-6,TRBD1,TRBV10-3,TGTGCCATCAGTGAGTCCGGGACAGGGTTGGTTTCACCCCTCCACTTT,CAISESGTGLVSPLHF